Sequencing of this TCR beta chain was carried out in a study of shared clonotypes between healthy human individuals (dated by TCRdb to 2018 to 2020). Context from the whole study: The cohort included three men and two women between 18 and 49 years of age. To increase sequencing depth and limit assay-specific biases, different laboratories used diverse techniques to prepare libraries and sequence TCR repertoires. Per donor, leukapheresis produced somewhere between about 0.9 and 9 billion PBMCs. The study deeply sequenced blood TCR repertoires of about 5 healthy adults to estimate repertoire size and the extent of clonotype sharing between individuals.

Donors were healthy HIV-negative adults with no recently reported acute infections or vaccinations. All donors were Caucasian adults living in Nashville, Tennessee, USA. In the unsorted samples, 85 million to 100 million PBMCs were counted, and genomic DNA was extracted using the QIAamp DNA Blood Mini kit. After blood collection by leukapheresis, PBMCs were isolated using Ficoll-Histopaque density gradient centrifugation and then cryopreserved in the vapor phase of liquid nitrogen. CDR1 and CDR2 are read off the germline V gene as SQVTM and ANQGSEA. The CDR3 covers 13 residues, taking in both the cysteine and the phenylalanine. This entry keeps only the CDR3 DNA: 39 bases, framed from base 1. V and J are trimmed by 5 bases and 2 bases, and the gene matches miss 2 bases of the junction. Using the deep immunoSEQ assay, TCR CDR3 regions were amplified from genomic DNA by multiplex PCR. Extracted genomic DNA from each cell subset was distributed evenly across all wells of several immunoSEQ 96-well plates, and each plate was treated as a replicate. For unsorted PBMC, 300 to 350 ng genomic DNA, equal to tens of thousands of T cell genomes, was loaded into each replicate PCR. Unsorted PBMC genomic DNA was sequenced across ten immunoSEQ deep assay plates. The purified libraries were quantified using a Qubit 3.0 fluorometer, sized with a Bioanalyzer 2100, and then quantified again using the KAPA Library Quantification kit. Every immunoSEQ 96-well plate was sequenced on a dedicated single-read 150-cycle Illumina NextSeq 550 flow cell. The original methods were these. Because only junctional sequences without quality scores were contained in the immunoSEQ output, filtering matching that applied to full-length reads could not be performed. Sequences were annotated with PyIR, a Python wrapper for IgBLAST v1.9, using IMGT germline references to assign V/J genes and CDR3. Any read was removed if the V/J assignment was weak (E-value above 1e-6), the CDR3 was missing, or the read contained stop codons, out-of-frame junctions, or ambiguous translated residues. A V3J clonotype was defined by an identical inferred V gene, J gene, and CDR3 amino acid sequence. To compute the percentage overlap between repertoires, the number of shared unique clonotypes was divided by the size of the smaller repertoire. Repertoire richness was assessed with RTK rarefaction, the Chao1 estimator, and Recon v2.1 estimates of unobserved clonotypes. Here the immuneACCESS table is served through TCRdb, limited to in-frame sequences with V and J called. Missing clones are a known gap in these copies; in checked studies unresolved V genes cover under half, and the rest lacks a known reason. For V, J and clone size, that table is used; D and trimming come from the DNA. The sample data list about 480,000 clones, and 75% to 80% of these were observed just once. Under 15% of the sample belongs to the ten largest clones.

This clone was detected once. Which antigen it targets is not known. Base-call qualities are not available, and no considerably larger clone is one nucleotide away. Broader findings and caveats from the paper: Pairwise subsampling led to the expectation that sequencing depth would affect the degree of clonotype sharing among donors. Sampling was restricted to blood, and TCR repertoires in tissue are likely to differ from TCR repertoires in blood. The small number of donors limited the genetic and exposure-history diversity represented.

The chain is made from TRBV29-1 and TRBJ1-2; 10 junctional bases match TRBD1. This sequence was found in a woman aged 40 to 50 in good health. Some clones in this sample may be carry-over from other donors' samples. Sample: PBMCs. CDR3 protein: CSVRTGGNYGYTF. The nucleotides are TGCAGCGTTCGGACAGGGGGGAACTATGGCTACACCTTC.